A single sample gave rise to the 21 T cell receptor beta chains below, sequenced in a study of blood T cells in healthy people across ages. PCR was performed a second time for about 6 to 12 cycles using a sample-barcoded 5' primer and a J-beta primer mix. Each CDR3 protein is one row after TCRdb ran MiXCR on the 5' RACE reads. The repertoire consists of some 1.1 million distinct CDR3 sequences, with around two fifths occurring once and the leading ten covering roughly 13%. Material for sequencing was blood. The origin of the receptors is a man aged 18 to 30 in good health.

The chain employs TRBV20-1 and TRBJ1-6; 7 bases are shared with TRBD1. CDR3 length: 13 amino acids. With V trimmed by 6 bases and J by 7 bases, 6 bases remained unmatched. The germline gives CDR1 DFQATT, CDR2 SNEGSKA (reference sequence). CDR3 bases: TGCAGTGCCAGACAGGGCCGCAATTCACCCCTCCACTTT. Protein product: CSARQGRNSPLHF.

The J gene is TRBJ1-2, the V gene TRBV7-2; D not certain. CDR3 size: 12 residues. Germline-derived CDR1 and CDR2 are SGHTA and FQGNSA. Trimming cost V 8 bases and J 2 bases, with 9 bases left between them. The chain's CDR3 is CASRIPNYGYTF. Written as DNA, the CDR3 is TGTGCCAGCCGTATACCGAACTATGGCTACACCTTC.

This clonotype was picked up a small number of times. The chain uses TRBV6-1 and TRBJ2-1, with 8 bases aligning to TRBD2. The germline CDR1 and CDR2 sequences are MNHNS and SASEGT. Trimming at V came to 4 bases and at J to 10 bases, leaving 9 bases not matched to a gene. This CDR3 spans 14 amino acids. DNA for the CDR3: TGTGCCAGCAGTGGTGTATTAGCGGGACGCGAGCAGTTCTTC. This sequence encodes CASSGVLAGREQFF.

This chain uses TRBV4-2 with TRBJ1-4, with a tentative D call TRBD1 (5 bases). With 2 bases removed from V and 6 bases from J, the gap between germline ends came to 10 bases. Germline V gene data show CDR1 as LGHNA and CDR2 as YNFKEQ. The CDR3 runs to 14 residues. Here the CDR3 reads CASSQIGVDEKLFF. The CDR3, as DNA: TGTGCCAGCAGCCAAATAGGGGTTGATGAAAAACTGTTTTTT.

This sequence joins TRBV28 and TRBJ2-1, with no clear D. V was cut by 3 bases and J by 3 bases, with 12 bases left in between. This CDR3 contains 15 residues. CDR1 is MDHEN and CDR2 is SYDVKM in the germline V gene. Here the CDR3 DNA reads TGTGCCAGCAGTTTCGTCGGGCCTAGCTACAATGAGCAGTTCTTC. It is translated as CASSFVGPSYNEQFF.

This clonotype was observed a handful of times. This sequence joins TRBV4-2 and TRBJ1-5; D is unclear. This CDR3 contains 15 residues. V dropped 2 bases and J dropped 4 bases, with 12 bases sitting between them. The germline V gene encodes CDR1 LGHNA and CDR2 YNFKEQ. Here the CDR3 reads CASSQTTAPNQPQHF. The CDR3 coding sequence is TGTGCCAGCAGCCAAACTACCGCCCCTAATCAGCCCCAGCATTTT.

The chain couples TRBV4-3 to TRBJ1-4, with TRBD1 as a possible D gene (5 bases). V shed 1 base and J shed 10 bases, with 10 bases lying between them. Germline CDR1 reads LGHNA; CDR2 reads YSLEER. The CDR3 runs 13 residues. The CDR3 DNA sequence: TGCGCCAGCAGCCAAGGTCAGGGAGGAAAACTGTTTTTT. Its protein product is CASSQGQGGKLFF.

This clonotype was counted only a few times. The chain uses TRBV4-2 and TRBJ1-5; no firm D call. Trimming removed 4 bases at V and 2 bases at J, with 9 bases between. From germline, CDR1 is LGHNA and CDR2 YNFKEQ. The CDR3 consists of 14 residues. CDR3 amino acids: CASSPLDGNQPQHF. CDR3 DNA: TGTGCCAGCAGCCCACTTGATGGCAATCAGCCCCAGCATTTT.

This clonotype turned up a few times. In DNA form, the CDR3 reads TGCGCCAGCAGCTTGGTACAGCCCGGTGGAGAGACCCAGTACTTC. It is translated as CASSLVQPGGETQYF. This chain uses TRBV5-1 with TRBJ2-5; D gene ambiguous. Germline CDR1 reads SGHRS; CDR2 reads YFSETQ. V was trimmed by 0 bases and J by 4 bases, leaving 13 bases between them. This CDR3 comprises 15 residues.

The chain couples TRBV6-1 to TRBJ2-7, with D perhaps TRBD1 (6 bases). The CDR3 runs to 13 residues. Germline loops: CDR1 MNHNS, CDR2 SASEGT. The V gene lost 2 bases and the J gene lost 3 bases, with 8 bases spanning the gap. DNA of the CDR3: TGTGCCAGCAGTGAACTCAGGGGCTACGAGCAGTACTTC. Protein: CASSELRGYEQYF.

This chain links TRBV5-5 with TRBJ2-3; possible D gene TRBD2, 6 bases. Trimming cost V 1 base and J 1 base, with 13 bases left between them. Germline V gene data show CDR1 as SGHKS and CDR2 as YYEKEE (reference sequence). The length of the CDR3 is 16 residues. The CDR3 spells CASSLSVGEGTDTQYF. The CDR3 nucleotides read TGTGCCAGCAGCTTGTCGGTGGGGGAGGGCACAGATACGCAGTATTTT.

DNA of the CDR3: TGCGCCAGCAGCCAAGACCCCTCAACAGCTTACTATGGCTACACCTTC. This codes for CASSQDPSTAYYGYTF. V usage is TRBV4-3 and J usage is TRBJ1-2, with D hard to call. Trimming removed 0 bases from V and 3 bases from J, with 14 bases in between. Germline V CDR1 and CDR2: LGHNA, YSLEER. The CDR3 loop spans 16 amino acids.

The rearrangement joins TRBV24-1 to TRBJ2-1; D ambiguous. The V end was cut by 4 bases, the J end by 2 bases, with 17 bases between. This CDR3 region has 17 residues. Looked up from germline, CDR1 is KGHDR and CDR2 is SFDVKD. The CDR3 DNA follows: TGTGCCACCAGTGACTCCCCGTCTAGGGCGACCTACAATGAGCAGTTCTTC. This encodes CATSDSPSRATYNEQFF.

The chain joins TRBV27 to TRBJ2-1, with D perhaps TRBD2 (6 bases). CDR1 and CDR2 from the germline V gene are MNHEY and SMNVEV (reference sequence). Trimming shortened V by 2 bases and J by 7 bases, and 12 bases separated the two germline ends. The CDR3 loop spans 14 amino acids. The CDR3 is CASSLGGWKNEQFF. The CDR3 coding sequence is TGTGCCAGCAGTTTAGGAGGGTGGAAAAATGAGCAGTTCTTC.

This chain joins TRBV11-2 and TRBJ2-3, with D uncertain. Germline CDR1 and CDR2: SGHAT and FQNNGV. Trimming removed 6 bases at V and 0 bases at J, with 10 bases between. This CDR3 is built from 14 residues. CDR3 nucleotides: TGTGCCAGCAGTAACCTGCTTAGCACAGATACGCAGTATTTT. Amino acid sequence: CASSNLLSTDTQYF.

This chain links TRBV3-1 with TRBJ1-1; no reliable D call. The CDR3 covers 14 residues. Germline V gives CDR1 LGHDT, CDR2 YNNKEL (reference sequence). The V end was cut by 3 bases, the J end by 1 base, with 9 bases between. The CDR3 sequence is CASSQGFGNTEAFF. DNA for the CDR3: TGTGCCAGCAGCCAGGGTTTCGGGAACACTGAAGCTTTCTTT.

V is TRBV12-3 or TRBV12-4 and J is TRBJ1-2; D possibly corresponds to TRBD1 (6 bases). V was clipped by 8 bases and J by 8 bases, with 24 bases between them. The CDR3 spans 15 residues. The CDR3 nucleotides read TGTGCCAGCCACAGAGGGAGTAACGGGGGCAGAGGCTACACCTTC. This translates into CASHRGSNGGRGYTF.

The chain has TRBV25-1 and TRBJ2-1, with no clear D. With the DNA end fitting TRBJ2-7 better, the J assignment may be wrong. Per germline, CDR1 MGHDK and CDR2 SYGVNS. This CDR3 spans 16 amino acids. CDR3 nucleotide sequence: TGTGCCAGCAGTGAATCCCTACTCAGCTCCTACAATGAGCAGTACTTC. It yields the protein CASSESLLSSYNEQYF.

V and J are TRBV10-3 and TRBJ1-2; D perhaps matches TRBD1 (5 bases). Trimming cost V 4 bases and J 8 bases, with 11 bases left between them. CDR3 length equals 12 residues. Per the germline V gene, CDR1 is ENHRY and CDR2 is SYGVKD. This chain's CDR3 is CAISVEGSGYTF. CDR3 bases: TGTGCCATCAGTGTGGAGGGGAGCGGCTACACCTTC.

The CDR3 reads CSAIGQNSYEQYF. Written as DNA, the CDR3 is TGCAGTGCTATCGGACAGAACTCCTACGAGCAGTACTTC. This chain joins TRBV20-1 and TRBJ2-7; D perhaps matches TRBD1 (6 bases). Germline V CDR1 and CDR2: DFQATT, SNEGSKA (reference sequence). This CDR3 contains 13 residues. The ends were cut back, 4 bases at V and 0 bases at J, with 10 bases in the middle.

This chain joins TRBV20-1 and TRBJ2-7, with 9 positions matching TRBD2. V trimming: 1 base; J trimming: 7 bases; junction bases outside the gene matches: 11. Germline V lookup: CDR1 DFQATT, CDR2 SNEGSKA (reference sequence). CDR3 length equals 15 residues. The CDR3 spells CSARGLAGPYNEQYF. CDR3 sequence (DNA): TGCAGTGCTAGAGGGCTAGCGGGGCCCTACAATGAGCAGTACTTC.